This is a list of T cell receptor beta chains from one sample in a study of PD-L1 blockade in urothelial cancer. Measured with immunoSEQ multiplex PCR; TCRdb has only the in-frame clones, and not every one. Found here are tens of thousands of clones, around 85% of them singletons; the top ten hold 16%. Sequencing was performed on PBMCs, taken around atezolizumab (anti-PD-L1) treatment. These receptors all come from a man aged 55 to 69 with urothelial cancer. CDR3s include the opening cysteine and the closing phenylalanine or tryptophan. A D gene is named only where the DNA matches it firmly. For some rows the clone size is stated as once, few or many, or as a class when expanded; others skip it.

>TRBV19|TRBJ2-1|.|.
TGTGCCAGTAGTCCTCACTTGAGCTCCTACAATGAGCAGTTCTTC
CASSPHLSSYNEQFF
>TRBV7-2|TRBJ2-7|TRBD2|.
TGTGCCAGCAGCTCGGGACTAGCGGCCTACGAGCAGTACTTC
CASSSGLAAYEQYF
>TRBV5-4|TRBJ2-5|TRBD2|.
TGTGCCAGCAGCACCGGGGGTAGCGGGGGGAAAAGTAGCCAGTACTTC
CASSTGGSGGKSSQYF
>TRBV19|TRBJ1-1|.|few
TGTGCCAGTAGTATATTTTCTAACACTGAAGCTTTCTTT
CASSIFSNTEAFF
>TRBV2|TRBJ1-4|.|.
TGTGCCAGCACGGGGGGCAATGAAAAACTGTTTTTT
CASTGGNEKLFF
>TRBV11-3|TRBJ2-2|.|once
TGTGCCAGCAGGCGACGGGGCGGGGAGCTGTTTTTT
CASRRRGGELFF
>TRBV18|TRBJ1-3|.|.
TGTGCCAGCTCACCCATCCTATCGGGGACTCTGGATGAGTACACCATATATTTT
CASSPILSGTLDEYTIYF
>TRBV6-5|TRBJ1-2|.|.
TGTGCCAGCTCCGGGGGACCTAACTATGGCTACACCTTC
CASSGGPNYGYTF
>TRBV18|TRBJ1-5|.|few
TGTGCCAGCTCACCAATGGGCCCAGGGAATCAGCCCCAGCATTTT
CASSPMGPGNQPQHF
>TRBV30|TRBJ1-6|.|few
TGTGCCTGGGTCGGTAGCCGTTATAATTCACCCCTCCACTTT
CAWVGSRYNSPLHF
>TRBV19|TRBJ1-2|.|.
TGTGCCACCTACTCAACAGGGAGTAACTATGGCTACACCTTC
CATYSTGSNYGYTF
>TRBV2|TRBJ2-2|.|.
TGTGCCAGCAGTGAACTTGCTAGCCGTACCGGGGAGCTGTTTTTT
CASSELASRTGELFF
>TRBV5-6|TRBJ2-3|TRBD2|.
TGTGCCAGCAGCATAACGGGCAAGCGGGGGGGCACAGATACGCAGTATTTT
CASSITGKRGGTDTQYF
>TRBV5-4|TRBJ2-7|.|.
TGTGCCAGCAGCTTGAAGGGGCAGAATTACGAGCAGTACTTC
CASSLKGQNYEQYF
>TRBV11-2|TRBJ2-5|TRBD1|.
TGTGCCAGCAGCTCGATCAGACAGGGGGCTGGGGAGACCCAGTACTTC
CASSSIRQGAGETQYF
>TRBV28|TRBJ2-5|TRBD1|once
TGTGCCAGCAGTTTACCTCGGGGACGACAGGGGCGAGAGACCCAGTACTTC
CASSLPRGRQGRETQYF
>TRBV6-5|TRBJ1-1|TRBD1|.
TGTGCCAGCGTGGGACAGGGGGACACTGAAGCTTTCTTT
CASVGQGDTEAFF
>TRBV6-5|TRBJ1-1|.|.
TGTGCCAGCAGAACAGAGAACACTGAAGCTTTCTTT
CASRTENTEAFF
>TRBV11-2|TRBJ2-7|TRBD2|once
TGTGCCAGCACCTCCCAGTTAGGAACTAGCGCCAAAAGATACGAGCAGTACTTC
CASTSQLGTSAKRYEQYF
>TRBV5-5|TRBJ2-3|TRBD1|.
TGTGCCAGCAGCAACGACAGGGGAGCCACAGATACGCAGTATTTT
CASSNDRGATDTQYF
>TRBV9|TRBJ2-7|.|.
TGTGCCAGCAGCGTAGACGCCAGGGCTCTGGACGAGCAGTACTTC
CASSVDARALDEQYF
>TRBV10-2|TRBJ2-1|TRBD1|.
TGCGCCAGCAGGGCTCCGGTCGGACAGGGTGATGAGCAGTTCTTC
CASRAPVGQGDEQFF
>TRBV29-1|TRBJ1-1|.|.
TGCAGCGCCAAGGGAGGAAACGTAAGGAACACTGAAGCTTTCTTT
CSAKGGNVRNTEAFF
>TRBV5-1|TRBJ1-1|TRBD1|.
TGCGCCAGCAGCACCAGACCGGGACAGCAGAACACTGAAGCTTTCTTT
CASSTRPGQQNTEAFF
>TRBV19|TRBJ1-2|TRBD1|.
TGTGCCAGTAGTCCGGACAGGGGGAACTATGGCTACACCTTC
CASSPDRGNYGYTF
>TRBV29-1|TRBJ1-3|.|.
TGCAGCGGCGGGCCAGGCAGTGGAAACACCATATATTTT
CSGGPGSGNTIYF
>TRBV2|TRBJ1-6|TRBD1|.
TGTGCCAGCAGTCTAATCCAGGGGGAAGTAAGCTCACCCCTCCACTTT
CASSLIQGEVSSPLHF
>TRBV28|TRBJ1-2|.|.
TGTGGAACCAGAGGGAACTATGGCTACACCTTC
CGTRGNYGYTF
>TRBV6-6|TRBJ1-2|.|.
TGTGCCAGCAGCCCAGGGACGACAGGTGGCTACACCTTC
CASSPGTTGGYTF
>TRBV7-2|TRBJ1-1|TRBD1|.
TGTGCCAGCAGCTCCCAAGGGACAGCGAACACTGAAGCTTTCTTT
CASSSQGTANTEAFF
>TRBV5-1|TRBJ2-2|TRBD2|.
TGCGCCAGCAGCTTCAGTCGCCCAGCGGGAAACACCGGGGAGCTGTTTTTT
CASSFSRPAGNTGELFF
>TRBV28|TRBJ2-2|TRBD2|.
TGTGCCAGCCTCGCCTCACTAGCGGGATATAACGGGGAGCTGTTTTTT
CASLASLAGYNGELFF
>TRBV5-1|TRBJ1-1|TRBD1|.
TGCGCCAGCAGCGACGCGGGACAGGGGGTCCTTACTGAAGCTTTCTTT
CASSDAGQGVLTEAFF
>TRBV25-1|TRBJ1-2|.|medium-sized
TGTGCCAGCAGTTTTACAGACGGCTACACCTTC
CASSFTDGYTF
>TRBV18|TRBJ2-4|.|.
TGTGCCAGCTCACCAGTTCGGTCGGGGAGAAACATTCAGTACTTC
CASSPVRSGRNIQYF
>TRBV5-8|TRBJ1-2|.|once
TGTGCCAGCAGCTTGGCCGTTTTTAGAAACTATGGCTACACCTTC
CASSLAVFRNYGYTF
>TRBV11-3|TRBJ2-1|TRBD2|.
TGTGCCAGCAGCACCCTAGCGGGGGCCTACAATGAGCAGTTCTTC
CASSTLAGAYNEQFF
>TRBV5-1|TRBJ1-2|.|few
TGCGCCAGCAGCTTGGACAAGAACTATGGCTACACCTTC
CASSLDKNYGYTF
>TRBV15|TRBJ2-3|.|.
TGTGCCACCAGCAGAGATCGGGGAGATACGCAGTATTTT
CATSRDRGDTQYF
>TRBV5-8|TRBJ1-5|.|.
TGTGCCAGCAGCTTATGGGCAGGCAATCAGCCCCAGCATTTT
CASSLWAGNQPQHF
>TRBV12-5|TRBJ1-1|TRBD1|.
TGTGCTAGTGGTTCACCCACCGGGACAGGGTTCTCGAACACTGAAGCTTTCTTT
CASGSPTGTGFSNTEAFF
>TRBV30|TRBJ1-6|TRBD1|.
TGTGCCTGGACCCAGGGACAGGGGGCGAGAATGGTACCCCTCCACTTT
CAWTQGQGARMVPLHF
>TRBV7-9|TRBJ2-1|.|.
TGTGCCAGCAGCTCTGGGATTCAGGGGAGCTCCTACAATGAGCAGTTCTTC
CASSSGIQGSSYNEQFF
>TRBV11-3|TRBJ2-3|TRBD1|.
TGTGCCAGCAGCTTAGCCCACAGGGGGCTGACAGATACGCAGTATTTT
CASSLAHRGLTDTQYF
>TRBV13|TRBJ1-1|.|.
TGTGCCAGCAGCTCCTGGGCGTTGGCCACTGAAGCTTTCTTT
CASSSWALATEAFF
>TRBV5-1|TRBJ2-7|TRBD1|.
TGCGCCAGCAGCATGGGGCGACAGGGGCATTACGAGCAGTACTTC
CASSMGRQGHYEQYF
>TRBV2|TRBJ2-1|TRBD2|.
TGTGCCAGCAAAGGCGGGGGGGCTTCTGATGAGCAGTTCTTC
CASKGGGASDEQFF
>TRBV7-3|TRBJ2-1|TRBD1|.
TGTGCCAGCAGCTTATATTCTGGGACAGGGGGGAGTGAGCAGTTCTTC
CASSLYSGTGGSEQFF
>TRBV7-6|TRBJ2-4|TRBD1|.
TGTGCCAGCAGCCCTGGACAGGCCTGGAACATTCAGTACTTC
CASSPGQAWNIQYF
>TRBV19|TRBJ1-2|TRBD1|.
TGTGCCAGTAGTATTCAGACAGGGGGCTATGGCTACACCTTC
CASSIQTGGYGYTF